A selection of T cell receptor beta chains follows, all from one sample in a study of T cells expressing NK-cell markers. No DNA is given; TCRdb re-called the 5' RACE reads and lists each CDR3 protein once. Its listing shows 450,000 to 600,000 distinct CDR3 sequences. The source material was blood T cells: a sorted CD56 or NKG2C T cell subset, CD4+ or CD8+ T cells, or bulk PBMC T cells (not recorded which). These receptors were collected from a man aged 18 to 30 in good health. CDR3s include the opening cysteine and the closing phenylalanine or tryptophan.

J | V | CDR3
TRBJ2-7 | TRBV6-5 | CASGWYRDKTYEQYF
TRBJ2-2 | TRBV4-1 | CASKGSRTGELFF
TRBJ1-3 | TRBV12-3/TRBV12-4 | CASRVAGRVSGNTIYF
TRBJ2-1 | TRBV6-1 | CASRKQGRSNEQFF
TRBJ2-2 | TRBV4-1 | CASSQDIGTGGPGELFF
TRBJ1-2 | TRBV15 | CATSSPPGQGDYGYTF
TRBJ2-5 | TRBV20-1 | CSAGPRLNRETQYF
TRBJ2-1 | TRBV4-3 | CASSQVGLGRMEQFF
TRBJ2-1 | TRBV5-1 | CASSLDRGSGNEQFF
TRBJ2-3 | TRBV4-1 | CASSQVRSGDTQYF